These T cell receptor beta chains were read from a single sample in a study of blood T cell repertoires in COVID-19. Generated by immunoSEQ multiplex PCR, the TCRdb table keeps only in-frame clones and is missing some. This sample carries roughly 70,000 clones, around 82% of them seen once, and the ten largest clones take roughly 4.8%. The sample comprised peripheral blood. These receptors were collected from a woman between 55 and 75 years old with acute or convalescent COVID-19. The conserved cysteine and the conserved F or W are not part of the CDR3 here.

v_gene,j_gene,CDR3aa
TRBV4-1,TRBJ2-5,ASSHPGLAGGPNRETQY
TRBV27,TRBJ2-3,ASSLSGFVPGLAGDTQY
TRBV5-6,TRBJ1-5,ASSLAGGAGGNNQPQH
TRBV6-6,TRBJ1-1,ASSYLTASMDTEAF
TRBV29-1,TRBJ2-5,SAPLGSIGETQY
TRBV19,TRBJ2-3,ASSRRDSGTDTQY
TRBV19,TRBJ2-2,ASSNLGQGASVYTGELF
TRBV19,TRBJ2-3,ASSVPGITSDTQY
TRBV18,TRBJ2-1,ASSPRSGTLQF
TRBV6-5,TRBJ1-1,ASRGRGGNTEAF
TRBV7-9,TRBJ2-3,ASSRTSGGITDTQY
TRBV20-1,TRBJ1-1,SANQGTEAF
TRBV10-3,TRBJ2-2,AITGHTNTGELF
TRBV7-3,TRBJ1-1,ASSMGGLNTEAF
TRBV5-6,TRBJ1-1,ASSSRTGVTEAF
TRBV5-6,TRBJ1-2,ASSRTGPEGYT
TRBV18,TRBJ1-6,ASSPREPYNSPLH
TRBV6-2/TRBV6-3,TRBJ1-3,ASSPGQASSNTIY
TRBV6-5,TRBJ1-3,ASTVGTGGNTIY
TRBV7-2,TRBJ1-5,ASSTSDRRNQPQH
TRBV19,TRBJ1-1,ASSINRLNTEAF
TRBV27,TRBJ1-6,ASSTSREGSPLH
TRBV9,TRBJ2-2,ASRQGPDTGELF
TRBV11-2,TRBJ2-7,ASSLEPGSEQY
TRBV6-5,TRBJ1-2,ASSHGQDAGYT
TRBV19,TRBJ1-6,ASKGDRGLYNSPLH
TRBV15,TRBJ1-5,ATSRGLGGRWDNQPQH
TRBV14,TRBJ1-4,ASSQLRQYNEKLF
TRBV19,TRBJ2-1,ASSSQGLAGGRNEQF
TRBV30,TRBJ2-2,AWNRGQQGAGELF
TRBV11-2,TRBJ1-6,ASSPGQSSYNSPLH
TRBV25-1,TRBJ2-7,ASSPLDRGNEQY
TRBV28,TRBJ2-7,ASSSGLGGRYEQY
TRBV7-9,TRBJ2-1,ASSRTSGGANEQF
TRBV18,TRBJ1-1,ASSPTRVSSTEAF
TRBV18,TRBJ1-1,ASSPPAGGLDTEAF
TRBV27,TRBJ1-1,ASSPRVGGAYTEAF
TRBV30,TRBJ1-1,AWSGTENTEAF
TRBV6-2/TRBV6-3,TRBJ1-5,ASSVSGPSNQPQH
TRBV4-2,TRBJ1-5,ASSQEGQGSQPQH
TRBV7-2,TRBJ1-6,ASSDRTGGNSPLH
TRBV18,TRBJ2-3,ASSGAADTQY
TRBV5-8,TRBJ2-3,ASSLTSGGTDTQY
TRBV29-1,TRBJ1-2,SVADRSGLGYT
TRBV6-5,TRBJ1-1,ASSFGQGGTEAF
TRBV30,TRBJ2-3,AWSVPGHGSTDTQY
TRBV9,TRBJ1-4,ASSVSGTEGEKLF
TRBV6-1,TRBJ1-2,ASSEPDRGPGYGYT
TRBV27,TRBJ2-7,ASSVDYSTFYEQY
TRBV24-1,TRBJ1-6,APLHGVRGSPLH
TRBV2,TRBJ1-2,ASRRTGGTYGYT
TRBV18,TRBJ2-5,ASSPVRDSPHETQY
TRBV3-1/TRBV3-2,TRBJ1-6,ASSPTYNSPLH
TRBV3-1/TRBV3-2,TRBJ1-2,ASSRLDRNYGYT
TRBV6-5,TRBJ1-2,AVRGKEYGYT